Reported below is one T cell receptor (beta chain). Its antigen remains unidentified. The assay was immunoSEQ multiplex PCR, and TCRdb's table has in-frame clones only and misses some. In the table there are fewer than 200,000 clones, around 89% of which are singletons. The data originate from a study of T cell responses to AZD1222 COVID-19 vaccine. Study-wide results and caveats: Repertoires in all cases were sampled only once the peak T cell response had passed. Unmutated variant regions are reportedly targeted by nearly half of spike-specific TCRs.

The CDR3 sequence is 17 residues long. V lost 0 bases, J lost 2 bases, and 8 bases stayed unmatched. The germline V gene has CDR1 SGHRS and CDR2 YFSETQ. This sequence was found in an adult who received the AZD1222 COVID-19 vaccine. This rearrangement joins TRBV5-1 to TRBJ2-7; 10 nucleotides match TRBD2. Sequenced material: peripheral blood, taken 28 days after the second AZD1222 dose. In nucleotides, the CDR3 is TGCGCCAGCAGCTTGGGGACTAGCGGTCAGAACCCCTACGAGCAGTACTTC. The encoded protein is CASSLGTSGQNPYEQYF.